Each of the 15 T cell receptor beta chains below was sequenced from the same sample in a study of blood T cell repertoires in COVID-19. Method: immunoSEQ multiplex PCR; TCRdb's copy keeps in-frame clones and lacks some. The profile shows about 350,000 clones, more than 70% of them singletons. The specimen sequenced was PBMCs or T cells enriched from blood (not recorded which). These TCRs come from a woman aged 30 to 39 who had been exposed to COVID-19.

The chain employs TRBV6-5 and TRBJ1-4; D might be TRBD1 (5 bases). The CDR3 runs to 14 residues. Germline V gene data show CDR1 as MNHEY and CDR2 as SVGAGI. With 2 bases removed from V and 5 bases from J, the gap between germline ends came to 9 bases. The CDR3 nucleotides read TGTGCCAGCAGTTACCCGGGGGACAATGAAAAACTGTTTTTT. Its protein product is CASSYPGDNEKLFF.

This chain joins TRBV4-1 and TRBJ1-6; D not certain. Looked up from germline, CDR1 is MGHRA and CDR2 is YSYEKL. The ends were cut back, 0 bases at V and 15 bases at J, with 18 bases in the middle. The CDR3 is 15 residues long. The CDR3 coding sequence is TGCGCCAGCAGCCAAGATCAACTTACGGGTCTTTGCCTCCACTTT. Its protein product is CASSQDQLTGLCLHF.

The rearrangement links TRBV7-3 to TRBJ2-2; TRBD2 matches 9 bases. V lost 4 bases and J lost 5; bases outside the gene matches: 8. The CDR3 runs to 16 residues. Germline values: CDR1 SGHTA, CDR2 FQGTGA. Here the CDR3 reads CASSSSGTLWTGELFF. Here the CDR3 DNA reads TGTGCCAGCAGCTCTAGCGGGACCCTTTGGACCGGGGAGCTGTTTTTT.

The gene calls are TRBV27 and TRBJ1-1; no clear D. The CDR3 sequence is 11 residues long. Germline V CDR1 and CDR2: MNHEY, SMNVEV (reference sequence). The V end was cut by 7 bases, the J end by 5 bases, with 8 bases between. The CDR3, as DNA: TGTGCCAGCACCAGAGGGACTGAAGCTTTCTTT. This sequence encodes CASTRGTEAFF.

CDR3 sequence reads: CARGKGTSGYNEQFF. The CDR3 DNA sequence: TGTGCCAGGGGGAAGGGGACTAGCGGTTACAATGAGCAGTTCTTC. The J gene is TRBJ2-1, the V gene TRBV2, with TRBD2 matching 11 bases. Germline CDR1 SNHLY, CDR2 FYNNEI. J lost 4 bases, V lost 9 bases, and 8 bases had no gene match. The CDR3 runs to 15 residues. The full variable domain, its missing parts supplied by reference TRBV2 and TRBJ2-1, is EPEVTQTPSHQVTQMGQEVILRCVPISNHLYFYWYRQILGQKVEFLVSFYNNEISEKSEIFDDQFSVERPDGSNFTLKIRSTKLEDSAMYFCARGKGTSGYNEQFFGPGTRLTVL.

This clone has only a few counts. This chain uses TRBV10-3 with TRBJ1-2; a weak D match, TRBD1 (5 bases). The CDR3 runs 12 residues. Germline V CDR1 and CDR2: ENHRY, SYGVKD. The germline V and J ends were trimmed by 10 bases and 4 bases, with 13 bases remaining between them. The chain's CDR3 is CATNSGAYGYTF. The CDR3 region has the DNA TGTGCCACCAACAGTGGGGCCTATGGCTACACCTTC.

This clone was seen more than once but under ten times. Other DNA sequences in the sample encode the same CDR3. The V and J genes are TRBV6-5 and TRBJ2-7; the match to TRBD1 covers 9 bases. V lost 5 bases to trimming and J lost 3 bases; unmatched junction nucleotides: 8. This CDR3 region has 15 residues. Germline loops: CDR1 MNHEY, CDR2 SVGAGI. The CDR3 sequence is CASSPRDRDNYEQYF. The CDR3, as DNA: TGTGCCAGCAGTCCCCGGGACAGGGATAACTACGAGCAGTACTTC.

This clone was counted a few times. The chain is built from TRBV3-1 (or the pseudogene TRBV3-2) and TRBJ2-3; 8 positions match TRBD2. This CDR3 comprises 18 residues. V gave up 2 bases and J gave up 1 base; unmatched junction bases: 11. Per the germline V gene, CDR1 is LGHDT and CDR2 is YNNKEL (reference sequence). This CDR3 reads CASSQWGEAGDGTDTQYF. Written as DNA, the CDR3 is TGTGCCAGCAGCCAATGGGGGGAAGCGGGAGACGGCACAGATACGCAGTATTTT.

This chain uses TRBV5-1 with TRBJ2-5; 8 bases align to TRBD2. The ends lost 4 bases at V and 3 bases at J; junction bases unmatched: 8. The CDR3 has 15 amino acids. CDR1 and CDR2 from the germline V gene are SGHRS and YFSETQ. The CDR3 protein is CASSPFSGIEETQYF. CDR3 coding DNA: TGCGCCAGCAGCCCATTTAGCGGGATAGAAGAGACCCAGTACTTC.

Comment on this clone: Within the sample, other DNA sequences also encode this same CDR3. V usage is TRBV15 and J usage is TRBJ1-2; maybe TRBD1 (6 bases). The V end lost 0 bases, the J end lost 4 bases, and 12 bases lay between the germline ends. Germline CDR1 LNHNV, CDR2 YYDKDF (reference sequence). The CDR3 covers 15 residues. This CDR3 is CATSRDSGGGYGYTF. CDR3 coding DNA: TGTGCCACCAGCAGAGATTCGGGGGGCGGCTATGGCTACACCTTC.

CDR3 sequence: CASSLAIGIAKNIQYF. DNA for the CDR3: TGTGCCAGCAGCTTAGCCATCGGGATTGCCAAAAACATTCAGTACTTC. V usage is TRBV7-2 and J usage is TRBJ2-4; TRBD2 is a possible D gene (5 bases). Germline V gene data show CDR1 as SGHTA and CDR2 as FQGNSA. V lost 0 bases to trimming and J lost 1 base, with 10 bases between them. There are 16 residues in the CDR3.

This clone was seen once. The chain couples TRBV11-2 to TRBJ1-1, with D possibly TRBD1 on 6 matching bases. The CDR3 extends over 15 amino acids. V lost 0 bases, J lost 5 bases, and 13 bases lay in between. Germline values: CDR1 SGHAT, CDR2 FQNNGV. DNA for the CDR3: TGTGCCAGCAGCTTAGACGTAGGGGGAGGGACTGAAGCTTTCTTT. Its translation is CASSLDVGGGTEAFF.

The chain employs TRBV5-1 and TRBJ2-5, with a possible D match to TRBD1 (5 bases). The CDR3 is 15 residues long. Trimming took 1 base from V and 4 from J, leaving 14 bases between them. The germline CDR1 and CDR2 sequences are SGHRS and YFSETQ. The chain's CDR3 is CASSLRQGSGETQYF. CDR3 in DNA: TGCGCCAGCAGCTTGAGGCAGGGAAGTGGAGAGACCCAGTACTTC.

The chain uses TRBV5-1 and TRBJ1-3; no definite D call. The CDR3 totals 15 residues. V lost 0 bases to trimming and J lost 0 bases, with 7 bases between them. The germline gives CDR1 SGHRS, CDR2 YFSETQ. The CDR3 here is CASSLATVSGNTIYF. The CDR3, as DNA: TGCGCCAGCAGCTTGGCCACGGTCTCTGGAAACACCATATATTTT. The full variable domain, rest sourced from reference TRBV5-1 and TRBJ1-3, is KAGVTQTPRYLIKTRGQQVTLSCSPISGHRSVSWYQQTPGQGLQFLFEYFSETQRNKGNFPGRFSGRQFSNSRSEMNVSTLELGDSALYLCASSLATVSGNTIYFGEGSWLTVV.

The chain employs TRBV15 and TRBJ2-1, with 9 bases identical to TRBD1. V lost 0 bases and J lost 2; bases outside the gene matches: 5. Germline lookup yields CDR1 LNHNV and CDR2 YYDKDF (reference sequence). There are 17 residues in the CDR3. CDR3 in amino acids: CATSRDLGTGTYNEQFF. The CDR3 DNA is TGTGCCACCAGCAGAGATCTTGGGACAGGGACCTACAATGAGCAGTTCTTC.